This TCR beta chain was sequenced in a study of T-cell memory formation after mild COVID-19. CDR3 length: 16 residues. The V segment lost 8 bases and the J segment 0 bases; nucleotides outside the gene matches: 6. CDR1 is KGHDR, CDR2 SFDVKD, per germline. Study observations and caveats: Several responding clones turned up in pre-infection memory, indicating that cross-reactive memory may have taken part.

cDNA libraries for TCR alpha and TCR beta, carrying sample barcodes and UMIs, came from 5'RACE with constant-segment primers. TCRdb recomputed calls from the 5' RACE reads with MiXCR, one row per CDR3 protein. The data hold under 450,000 distinct CDR3 sequences, with about a quarter observed a single time. As for this clonotype: Its matching antigen is unknown.

This chain joins TRBV24-1 and TRBJ2-1; TRBD2 matches 10 bases. The sequence was collected from an adult woman who had mild COVID-19 (a few samples of this study predate the infection). Cell type and time point are not known. Material: PBMCs or a T cell subset sorted from them (not recorded which). CDR3 nucleotides: TGTGCCACCACAGATAGCGGGAGGTCCTCCTACAATGAGCAGTTCTTC. Its translation: CATTDSGRSSYNEQFF.